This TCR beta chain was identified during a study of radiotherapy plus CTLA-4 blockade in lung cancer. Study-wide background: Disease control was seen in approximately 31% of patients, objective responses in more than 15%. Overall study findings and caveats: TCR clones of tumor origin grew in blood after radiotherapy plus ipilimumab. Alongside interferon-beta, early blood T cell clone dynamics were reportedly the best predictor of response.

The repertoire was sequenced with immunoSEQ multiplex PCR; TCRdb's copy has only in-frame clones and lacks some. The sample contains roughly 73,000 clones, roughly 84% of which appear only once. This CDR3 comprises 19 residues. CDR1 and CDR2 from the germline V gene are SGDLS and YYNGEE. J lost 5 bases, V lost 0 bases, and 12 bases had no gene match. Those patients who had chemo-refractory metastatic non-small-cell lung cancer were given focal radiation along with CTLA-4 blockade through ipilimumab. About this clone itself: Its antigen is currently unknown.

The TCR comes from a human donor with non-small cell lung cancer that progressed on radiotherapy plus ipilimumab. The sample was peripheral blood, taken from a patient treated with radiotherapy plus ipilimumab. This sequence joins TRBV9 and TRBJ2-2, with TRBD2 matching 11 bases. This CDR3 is CASSVAWIAGGPNTGELFF. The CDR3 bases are TGTGCCAGCAGCGTAGCTTGGATAGCGGGAGGGCCAAATACCGGGGAGCTGTTTTTT.